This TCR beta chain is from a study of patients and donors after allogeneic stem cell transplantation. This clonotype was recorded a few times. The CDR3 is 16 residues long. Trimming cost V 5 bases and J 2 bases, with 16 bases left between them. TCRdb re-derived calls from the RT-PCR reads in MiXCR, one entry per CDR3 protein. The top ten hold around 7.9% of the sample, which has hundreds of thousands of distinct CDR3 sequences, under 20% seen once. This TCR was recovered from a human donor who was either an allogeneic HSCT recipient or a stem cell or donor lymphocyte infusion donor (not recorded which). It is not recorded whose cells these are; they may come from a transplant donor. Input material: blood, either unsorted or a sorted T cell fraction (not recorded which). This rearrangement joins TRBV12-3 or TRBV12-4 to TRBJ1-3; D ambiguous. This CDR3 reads CASSPHLSGTGNTIYF. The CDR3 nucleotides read TGTGCCAGCAGTCCCCATTTGTCGGGGACTGGAAACACCATATATTTT.